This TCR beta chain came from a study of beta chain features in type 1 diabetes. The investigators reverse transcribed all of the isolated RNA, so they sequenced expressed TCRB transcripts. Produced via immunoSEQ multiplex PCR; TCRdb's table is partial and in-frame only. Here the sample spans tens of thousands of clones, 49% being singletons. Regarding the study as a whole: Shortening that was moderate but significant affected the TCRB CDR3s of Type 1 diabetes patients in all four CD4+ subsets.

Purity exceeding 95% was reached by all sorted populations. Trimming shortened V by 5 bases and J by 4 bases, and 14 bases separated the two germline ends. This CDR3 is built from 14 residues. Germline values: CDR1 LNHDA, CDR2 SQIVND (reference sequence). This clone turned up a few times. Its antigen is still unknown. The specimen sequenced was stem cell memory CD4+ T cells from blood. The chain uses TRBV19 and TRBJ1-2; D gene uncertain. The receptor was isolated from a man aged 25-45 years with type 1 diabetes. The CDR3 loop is CASSPRQSSYGYTF. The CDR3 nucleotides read TGTGCCAGTAGTCCTCGACAATCCTCCTATGGCTACACCTTC.